These T cell receptor beta chains were read from a single sample in a study of identical twins. TCRdb re-called the 5' RACE reads with MiXCR, one entry per CDR3 protein. Of about 890,000 distinct CDR3 sequences in the sample, 9% to 15% are singletons; the top ten hold roughly 1.6%. These data also featured in a second study, about yellow fever vaccine responses in identical twins.

Sequences were obtained from PBMCs. The receptors were gathered from a young woman in good health. Each CDR3 is given with its conserved first and last residue. The D gene is left open where the match is weak. Clone size, where shown, is once, few, many, or a class for clones that have expanded.

j_call | d_call | v_call | clone_size | cdr3_nt | cdr3_aa
TRBJ2-3 | TRBD2 | TRBV20-1 | . | TGCAGTGCTAGACTTTATCCGGGACTAGCGGACGTAAATACGCAGTATTTT | CSARLYPGLADVNTQYF
TRBJ2-2 | . | TRBV7-9 | many | TGTGCCAGCAGCCCTTTTTGGGGAACATCCGGGGAGCTGTTTTTT | CASSPFWGTSGELFF
TRBJ2-1 | . | TRBV23-1 | few | TGCGCCAGCAGTCAATACAGGCGGTCGGAGCAGTTCTTC | CASSQYRRSEQFF
TRBJ1-2 | TRBD1 | TRBV5-1 | many | TGCGCCAGCAGGGGGTCCGGGACAGGGATCGGAGCCTATGGCTACACCTTC | CASRGSGTGIGAYGYTF
TRBJ1-6 | . | TRBV6-1 | . | TGTGCCAGCAGATGGACAGCGATGGGAAATTCACCCCTCCACTTT | CASRWTAMGNSPLHF
TRBJ1-1 | TRBD1 | TRBV5-1 | few | TGCGCCAGCAGCTTGGTGTTTGGGGAAACAGGGGACAAAGAAGCTTTCTTT | CASSLVFGETGDKEAFF
TRBJ2-2 | TRBD1 | TRBV12-3/TRBV12-4 | few | TGTGCCAGCAGCCCTACAGGGGGCGGAACCGGGGAGCTGTTTTTT | CASSPTGGGTGELFF
TRBJ1-5 | TRBD1 | TRBV20-1 | few | TGCAGTGCTAGAGATGGGGGGACAGGGCGCAATCAGCCCCAGCATTTT | CSARDGGTGRNQPQHF
TRBJ2-2 | TRBD1 | TRBV12-3/TRBV12-4 | few | TGTGCCAGCAGTCGACAGGGAGCCCCCGGGGAGCTGTTTTTT | CASSRQGAPGELFF
TRBJ2-5 | . | TRBV11-2 | few | TGTGCCAGCAGCTTACAGGGACTTAACCAGTACTTC | CASSLQGLNQYF
TRBJ2-4 | . | TRBV7-9 | few | TGTGCCAGCAGCTTAGGGGTTCGGCAGTACTTC | CASSLGVRQYF
TRBJ2-1 | TRBD1 | TRBV28 | few | TGTGCCAGCAAGGAAAGTGGGGACAGGGAGTATCGGCAGTTCTTC | CASKESGDREYRQFF
TRBJ1-6 | . | TRBV11-2 | many | TGTGCCAGCAGCTTAGTTTTCCAGGGGAATTCACCCCTCCACTTT | CASSLVFQGNSPLHF
TRBJ2-3 | . | TRBV3-1 | few | TGTGCCAGCAGCCCCTGGTTAGCGGGCACAGATACGCAGTATTTT | CASSPWLAGTDTQYF
TRBJ1-1 | TRBD1 | TRBV6-2/TRBV6-3 | . | TGTGCCAGCAGTTACGAGACCGACAGGGACACTGAAGCTTTCTTT | CASSYETDRDTEAFF
TRBJ2-3 | TRBD1 | TRBV28 | few | TGTGCCAGCAGCCGTGATTGGGACAGACGCACAGATACGCAGTATTTT | CASSRDWDRRTDTQYF
TRBJ2-2 | . | TRBV5-5 | . | TGTGCCAGCAGCTTGGCCGATTGGACAACCGGGGAGCTGTTTTTT | CASSLADWTTGELFF
TRBJ2-7 | . | TRBV20-1 | . | TGCAGTGCTAGTTTCCCACTGACCTACGAGCAGTACTTC | CSASFPLTYEQYF
TRBJ2-1 | TRBD2 | TRBV4-1 | . | TGCGCCAGCAGCCAAGAAGGCGGGGGGGCAGGCAATGAGCAGTTCTTC | CASSQEGGGAGNEQFF
TRBJ2-7 | TRBD2 | TRBV12-3/TRBV12-4 | . | TGTGCCAGCAGTCCCCCCGGCGGGAGCCACTACGAGCAGTACTTC | CASSPPGGSHYEQYF
TRBJ2-1 | TRBD2 | TRBV5-1 | many | TGTGCCAGCAGCTCGGGACTAGCGGGAGGTGAGCAGTTCTTC | CASSSGLAGGEQFF
TRBJ2-5 | . | TRBV20-1 | few | TGCAGTGCTAGAGATGACGGATTCGGGACAACCCAAGAGACCCAGTACTTC | CSARDDGFGTTQETQYF
TRBJ1-5 | . | TRBV6-6 | many | TGTGCCATCCAGGGAGGCAGCAATCAGCCCCAGCATTTT | CAIQGGSNQPQHF
TRBJ2-5 | . | TRBV5-1 | . | TGCGCCAGCAGCCTTTCTCTACCCGACACCAAAGAGACCCAGTACTTC | CASSLSLPDTKETQYF
TRBJ2-7 | TRBD2 | TRBV4-1 | few | TGCGCCAGCAGCCAAGACACTAGCGGGAGGGCCAGGGAGCAGTACTTC | CASSQDTSGRAREQYF
TRBJ1-2 | TRBD1 | TRBV11-2 | few | TGTGCCAGCAGCTTAGGACAGGGCTTGGGCTATGGCTACACCTTC | CASSLGQGLGYGYTF
TRBJ1-2 | . | TRBV2 | . | TGTGCCAGCAGTGCCCCCCTGGGGGGCGCCCCCTATGGCTACACCTTC | CASSAPLGGAPYGYTF
TRBJ1-2 | . | TRBV6-1 | few | TGTGCCAGCAGGACCCAGGGTATCTATGGCTACACCTTC | CASRTQGIYGYTF
TRBJ1-5 | . | TRBV7-8 | many | TGTGCCAGCAGCTTACCTCCCCAGCCCCAGCATTTT | CASSLPPQPQHF
TRBJ2-2 | . | TRBV5-1 | few | TGCGCCAGCAGCTTGGGTCCAGGGAGAAGGGACACCGGGGAGCTGTTTTTT | CASSLGPGRRDTGELFF
TRBJ1-5 | . | TRBV7-9 | . | TGTGCCAGCAGCGCCCCCGAGTGGGAACGTAATCAGCCCCAGCATTTT | CASSAPEWERNQPQHF
TRBJ2-2 | TRBD2 | TRBV5-1 | many | TGCGCCAGCAGCCCGGGACTATCGGCCAACACCGGGGAGCTGTTTTTT | CASSPGLSANTGELFF
TRBJ2-7 | TRBD2 | TRBV20-1 | few | TGCAGTGCTAGAGATTCGCTAGCGGGAGTGAGGTACGAGCAGTACTTC | CSARDSLAGVRYEQYF
TRBJ1-1 | . | TRBV2 | . | TGTGCCAGCAGGGCCCAGGCGAACACTGAAGCTTTCTTT | CASRAQANTEAFF
TRBJ1-2 | . | TRBV11-2 | few | TGTGCCAGCAGCTTCACCGGGCCCTCTCGAGGGGCCTTC | CASSFTGPSRGAF
TRBJ2-1 | TRBD2 | TRBV5-1 | few | TGCGCCAGCAGCTTGTTGCTAGCGGGGGAGAAGTTCTTC | CASSLLLAGEKFF
TRBJ2-5 | TRBD1 | TRBV25-1 | . | TGTGCCAGCAGTGAATCGGGACAGGGCATCCAAGAGACCCAGTACTTC | CASSESGQGIQETQYF
TRBJ2-1 | TRBD2 | TRBV2 | few | TGTGCCAGCAAGGGACTAGCGGGAGCTCGGGACAATGAGCAGTTCTTC | CASKGLAGARDNEQFF
TRBJ2-1 | . | TRBV6-5 | . | TGTGGCAGCAGTTCGACTAGCTACAATGAGCAGTTCTTC | CGSSSTSYNEQFF
TRBJ2-7 | . | TRBV3-1 | . | TGTGCCAGCAGCCGCGATACTTCCCCGCGGTCCTACGAGCAGTACTTC | CASSRDTSPRSYEQYF
TRBJ2-1 | TRBD2 | TRBV24-1 | few | TGTGCCACCAGTGACCTCGGGACTAGCGGGAGTCTCCATGAGCAGTTCTTC | CATSDLGTSGSLHEQFF